This is a list of T cell receptor beta chains from one sample in a study of CD8+ T cells in alopecia areata. Assay used: immunoSEQ multiplex PCR; TCRdb lists only in-frame clones, some missing. The repertoire includes 65,000 to 90,000 clones, around 54% of them detected once, and 5.7% sits in the top ten. Sample: NKG2D-high CD8+ T cells sorted from blood. Source of these receptors: a human donor with alopecia areata. The CDR3 runs from the conserved cysteine through the conserved F or W. A D gene is named only where the DNA matches it firmly. Clone sizes are given selectively: once, few, many, or a class where the clone is expanded.

v_call: TRBV29-1; j_call: TRBJ1-2; cdr3_length: 14; d_call: TRBD1; clone_size: few; cdr3_aa: CSVEVGTAMDGYTF; cdr3_nt: TGCAGCGTTGAAGTCGGGACAGCGATGGACGGCTACACCTTC
v_call: TRBV10-3; j_call: TRBJ1-1; cdr3_length: 13; d_call: NA; clone_size: NA; cdr3_aa: CAISVSRITEAFF; cdr3_nt: TGTGCCATCAGTGTGTCACGAATCACTGAAGCTTTCTTT
v_call: TRBV27; j_call: TRBJ1-3; cdr3_length: 14; d_call: NA; clone_size: NA; cdr3_aa: CASSQYRDGSPIYF; cdr3_nt: TGTGCCAGCAGTCAATACCGGGACGGGAGTCCCATATATTTT
v_call: TRBV29-1; j_call: TRBJ1-1; cdr3_length: 12; d_call: TRBD1; clone_size: once; cdr3_aa: CSVGTGGTEAFF; cdr3_nt: TGCAGCGTTGGTACAGGGGGGACTGAAGCTTTCTTT
v_call: TRBV5-1; j_call: TRBJ1-1; cdr3_length: 15; d_call: NA; clone_size: NA; cdr3_aa: CASSPRDSMNTEAFF; cdr3_nt: TGCGCCAGCAGCCCTAGGGATTCGATGAACACTGAAGCTTTCTTT
v_call: TRBV4-3; j_call: TRBJ2-1; cdr3_length: 15; d_call: NA; clone_size: NA; cdr3_aa: CASSQIRGAYNEQFF; cdr3_nt: TGCGCCAGCAGTCAGATCCGAGGGGCCTACAATGAGCAGTTCTTC
v_call: TRBV4-1; j_call: TRBJ1-4; cdr3_length: 12; d_call: NA; clone_size: NA; cdr3_aa: CASAEDGEKLFF; cdr3_nt: TGCGCCAGCGCAGAGGATGGGGAAAAACTGTTTTTT
v_call: TRBV27; j_call: TRBJ2-3; cdr3_length: 15; d_call: TRBD1; clone_size: NA; cdr3_aa: CASSGRQGWSDTQYF; cdr3_nt: TGTGCCAGCAGTGGACGACAGGGTTGGTCAGATACGCAGTATTTT
v_call: TRBV28; j_call: TRBJ2-7; cdr3_length: 15; d_call: TRBD1; clone_size: NA; cdr3_aa: CASRYRDSSSYEQYF; cdr3_nt: TGTGCCAGCAGATACCGGGACAGTTCGTCCTACGAGCAGTACTTC
v_call: TRBV7-9; j_call: TRBJ1-1; cdr3_length: 14; d_call: NA; clone_size: NA; cdr3_aa: CASSPPQGFDEAFF; cdr3_nt: TGTGCCAGCAGCCCTCCACAGGGTTTCGACGAAGCTTTCTTT
v_call: TRBV5-6; j_call: TRBJ2-5; cdr3_length: 17; d_call: TRBD2; clone_size: NA; cdr3_aa: CASSLVRGSGWTKTQYF; cdr3_nt: TGTGCCAGCAGCTTAGTGCGGGGGTCAGGTTGGACAAAGACCCAGTACTTC
v_call: TRBV29-1; j_call: TRBJ2-1; cdr3_length: 17; d_call: TRBD2; clone_size: few; cdr3_aa: CSAGTSGRRGPYNEQFF; cdr3_nt: TGCAGCGCGGGGACTAGCGGGAGACGTGGACCCTACAATGAGCAGTTCTTC
v_call: TRBV27; j_call: TRBJ1-2; cdr3_length: 12; d_call: NA; clone_size: NA; cdr3_aa: CASFVWGDGYTF; cdr3_nt: TGTGCCAGCTTTGTATGGGGGGATGGCTACACCTTC
v_call: TRBV7-8; j_call: TRBJ2-5; cdr3_length: 15; d_call: NA; clone_size: once; cdr3_aa: CASSLGLEGQETQYF; cdr3_nt: TGTGCCAGCAGCTTAGGGTTGGAGGGACAAGAGACCCAGTACTTC
v_call: TRBV29-1; j_call: TRBJ1-1; cdr3_length: 14; d_call: NA; clone_size: NA; cdr3_aa: CSVEGLRGEFEAFF; cdr3_nt: TGCAGCGTTGAAGGTTTGCGGGGGGAATTTGAAGCTTTCTTT
v_call: TRBV9; j_call: TRBJ1-6; cdr3_length: 15; d_call: NA; clone_size: few; cdr3_aa: CASSLGADDNSPLHF; cdr3_nt: TGTGCCAGCAGCCTCGGGGCAGACGATAATTCACCCCTCCACTTT
v_call: TRBV9; j_call: TRBJ2-3; cdr3_length: 16; d_call: TRBD2; clone_size: NA; cdr3_aa: CASSAVAGDPTDTQYF; cdr3_nt: TGTGCCAGCAGCGCCGTAGCGGGAGATCCCACAGATACGCAGTATTTT
v_call: TRBV11-2; j_call: TRBJ2-7; cdr3_length: 15; d_call: NA; clone_size: NA; cdr3_aa: CASSLAYDISYEQYF; cdr3_nt: TGTGCCAGCAGCTTAGCTTATGACATCTCCTACGAGCAGTACTTC
v_call: TRBV2; j_call: TRBJ2-7; cdr3_length: 14; d_call: NA; clone_size: NA; cdr3_aa: CASSGRGYSYEQYF; cdr3_nt: TGTGCCAGCAGTGGGAGGGGCTACTCCTACGAGCAGTACTTC
v_call: TRBV29-1; j_call: TRBJ2-7; cdr3_length: 12; d_call: NA; clone_size: NA; cdr3_aa: CSVETESYEQYF; cdr3_nt: TGCAGCGTTGAGACGGAATCCTACGAGCAGTACTTC
v_call: TRBV27; j_call: TRBJ1-2; cdr3_length: 14; d_call: TRBD1; clone_size: NA; cdr3_aa: CASSPVGQTYGYTF; cdr3_nt: TGTGCCAGCAGCCCCGTGGGACAGACCTATGGCTACACCTTC
v_call: TRBV27; j_call: TRBJ1-2; cdr3_length: 14; d_call: NA; clone_size: few; cdr3_aa: CASSLSSGNYGYTF; cdr3_nt: TGTGCCAGCAGTTTATCTTCGGGGAACTATGGCTACACCTTC
v_call: TRBV4-1; j_call: TRBJ2-5; cdr3_length: 14; d_call: NA; clone_size: NA; cdr3_aa: CASSRGPNVETQYF; cdr3_nt: TGCGCCAGCAGCCGGGGACCAAACGTGGAGACCCAGTACTTC
v_call: TRBV29-1; j_call: TRBJ2-3; cdr3_length: 19; d_call: TRBD2; clone_size: NA; cdr3_aa: CSVEAVKPLAGEFADTQYF; cdr3_nt: TGCAGCGTTGAAGCCGTGAAGCCACTAGCGGGAGAGTTCGCAGATACGCAGTATTTT
v_call: TRBV29-1; j_call: TRBJ2-7; cdr3_length: 14; d_call: TRBD1; clone_size: few; cdr3_aa: CSVEIDRGMGEQYF; cdr3_nt: TGCAGCGTTGAGATCGACAGGGGGATGGGAGAGCAGTACTTC
v_call: TRBV5-4; j_call: TRBJ2-3; cdr3_length: 14; d_call: TRBD1; clone_size: NA; cdr3_aa: CASSLALDRDTQYF; cdr3_nt: TGTGCCAGCAGCTTGGCCTTGGACAGGGATACGCAGTATTTT
v_call: TRBV29-1; j_call: TRBJ2-1; cdr3_length: 16; d_call: TRBD2; clone_size: NA; cdr3_aa: CSVEVSSGGHYNEQFF; cdr3_nt: TGCAGCGTTGAAGTTTCTAGCGGGGGGCACTACAATGAGCAGTTCTTC
v_call: TRBV7-8; j_call: TRBJ2-3; cdr3_length: 17; d_call: NA; clone_size: few; cdr3_aa: CASSLVWGLQRTDTQYF; cdr3_nt: TGTGCCAGCAGCTTAGTATGGGGCCTCCAACGCACAGATACGCAGTATTTT
v_call: TRBV6-6; j_call: TRBJ2-7; cdr3_length: 15; d_call: NA; clone_size: NA; cdr3_aa: CASSTGQGPGYEQYF; cdr3_nt: TGTGCCAGCAGCACCGGCCAGGGGCCTGGCTACGAGCAGTACTTC
v_call: TRBV29-1; j_call: TRBJ2-5; cdr3_length: 12; d_call: TRBD2; clone_size: NA; cdr3_aa: CSVAPGEGSQYF; cdr3_nt: TGCAGCGTCGCCCCCGGGGAGGGATCCCAGTACTTC
v_call: TRBV13; j_call: TRBJ2-2; cdr3_length: 13; d_call: NA; clone_size: NA; cdr3_aa: CASSRYESGELFF; cdr3_nt: TGTGCCAGCAGTCGTTATGAAAGCGGGGAGCTGTTTTTT
v_call: TRBV27; j_call: TRBJ2-7; cdr3_length: 12; d_call: NA; clone_size: NA; cdr3_aa: CASSPGTYEQYF; cdr3_nt: TGTGCCAGCAGTCCCGGGACCTACGAGCAGTACTTC
v_call: TRBV9; j_call: TRBJ2-1; cdr3_length: 14; d_call: TRBD2; clone_size: few; cdr3_aa: CASSVAAGEGEQFF; cdr3_nt: TGTGCCAGCAGCGTAGCCGCGGGAGAAGGTGAGCAGTTCTTC
v_call: TRBV6-6; j_call: TRBJ2-3; cdr3_length: 14; d_call: NA; clone_size: NA; cdr3_aa: CASSSTGLVDTQYF; cdr3_nt: TGTGCCAGCAGTTCCACAGGGCTGGTAGATACGCAGTATTTT
v_call: TRBV4-1; j_call: TRBJ2-1; cdr3_length: 14; d_call: NA; clone_size: NA; cdr3_aa: CASSQDESSNEQFF; cdr3_nt: TGCGCCAGCAGCCAAGATGAGTCTAGCAATGAGCAGTTCTTC
v_call: TRBV7-8; j_call: TRBJ2-7; cdr3_length: 15; d_call: NA; clone_size: NA; cdr3_aa: CASSLSGLSSYEQYF; cdr3_nt: TGTGCCAGCAGCTTGAGCGGATTGTCCTCCTACGAGCAGTACTTC
v_call: TRBV29-1; j_call: TRBJ2-7; cdr3_length: 12; d_call: TRBD1; clone_size: NA; cdr3_aa: CSVAGTGVEQYF; cdr3_nt: TGCAGCGTTGCCGGGACAGGGGTCGAGCAGTACTTC